The present T cell receptor beta chain was sequenced within a study of blood T cell repertoires in COVID-19. About the research overall: Italy, Spain and the United States were the sources of the convalescent and acute COVID-19 samples.

Assay: immunoSEQ multiplex PCR; the TCRdb copy retains only in-frame clones and omits some. The sample consists of roughly 90,000 clones, roughly nine tenths of them appearing once. Germline-derived CDR1 and CDR2 are SEHNR and FQNEAQ (reference sequence). Trimming pared 5 bases from V and 3 bases from J, leaving 10 bases between. CDR3 length: 13 residues. This receptor was identified in a man aged 50 to 59 with acute or convalescent COVID-19. This chain uses TRBV7-9 with TRBJ1-2; possibly TRBD1 for D (5 bases). Specimen: peripheral blood. The CDR3 nucleotides are TGTGCCAGCAGCCCCGACAGTTACTATGGCTACACCTTC. Its protein product is CASSPDSYYGYTF.